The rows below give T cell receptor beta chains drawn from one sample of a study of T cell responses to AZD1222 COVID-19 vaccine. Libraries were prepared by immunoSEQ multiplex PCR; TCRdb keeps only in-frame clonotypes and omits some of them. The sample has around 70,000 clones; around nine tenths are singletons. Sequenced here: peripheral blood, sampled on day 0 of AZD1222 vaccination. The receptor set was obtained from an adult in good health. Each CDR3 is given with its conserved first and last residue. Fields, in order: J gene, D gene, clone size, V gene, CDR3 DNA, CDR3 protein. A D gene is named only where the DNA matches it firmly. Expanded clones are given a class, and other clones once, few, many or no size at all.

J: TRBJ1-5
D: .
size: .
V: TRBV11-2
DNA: TGTGCCAGCAGCTTAGTAAGTAATGGTCAGCCCCAGCATTTT
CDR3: CASSLVSNGQPQHF

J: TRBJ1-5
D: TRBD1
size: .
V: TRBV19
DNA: TGTGCCAGCGCGGACAGGGGGCATAATCAGCCCCAGCATTTT
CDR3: CASADRGHNQPQHF

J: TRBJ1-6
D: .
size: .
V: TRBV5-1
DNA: TGCGCCAGCAGCTTGTCGTCGGCAAAGGTCTCCTATAATTCACCCCTCCACTTT
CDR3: CASSLSSAKVSYNSPLHF

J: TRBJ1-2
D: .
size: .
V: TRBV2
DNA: TGTGCCAGCAGTGCCGGCAGCGCCAACTATGGCTACACCTTC
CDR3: CASSAGSANYGYTF

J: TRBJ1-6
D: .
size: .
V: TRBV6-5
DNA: TGTGCCAGCAGTTACGAACAGTGGGGTTCACCCCTCCACTTT
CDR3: CASSYEQWGSPLHF

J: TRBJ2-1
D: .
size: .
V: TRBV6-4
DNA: TGTGCCAGCAGTGACGCTGCTTACAATGAGCAGTTCTTC
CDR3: CASSDAAYNEQFF

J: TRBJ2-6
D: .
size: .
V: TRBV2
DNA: TGTGCCAGCAGCCCCGGACGGGGGGCTGGTGGGGCCAACGTCCTGACTTTC
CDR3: CASSPGRGAGGANVLTF

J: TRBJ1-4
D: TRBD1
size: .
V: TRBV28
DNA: TGTGCCAGCAGTTCGGACAGGGAAAAACTGTTTTTT
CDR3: CASSSDREKLFF

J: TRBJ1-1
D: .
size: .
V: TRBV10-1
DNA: TGCGCCAGCAGTGAAGGGGTAGAAACTGAAGCTTTCTTT
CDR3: CASSEGVETEAFF

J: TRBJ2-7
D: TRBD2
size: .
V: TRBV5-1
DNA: TGCGCCAGCAGCTTGGAGCGGGAGACCGACGAGCAGTACTTC
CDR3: CASSLERETDEQYF

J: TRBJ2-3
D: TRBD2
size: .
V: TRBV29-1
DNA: TGCAGCGTTGAAGGACTAGCGGGGATCACAGATACGCAGTATTTT
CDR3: CSVEGLAGITDTQYF

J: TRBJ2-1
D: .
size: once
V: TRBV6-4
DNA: TGTGCCAGCAGTGACAACAAACAGTTCCCACAAGAGCAGTTCTTC
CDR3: CASSDNKQFPQEQFF

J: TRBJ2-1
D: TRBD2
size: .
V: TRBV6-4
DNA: TGTGCCAGCAGCGGGGGGGCGGGAGAGTCCAATGAGCAGTTCTTC
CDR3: CASSGGAGESNEQFF

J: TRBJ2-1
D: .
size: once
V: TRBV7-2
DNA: TGTGCCAGCTTCTCGGGACAAACATCTTACAATGAGCAGTTCTTC
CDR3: CASFSGQTSYNEQFF

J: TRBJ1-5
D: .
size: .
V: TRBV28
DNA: TGTGCCAGCAGCCTTCTATCGGTCGCGTGGGAGAATCAGCCCCAGCATTTT
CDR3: CASSLLSVAWENQPQHF

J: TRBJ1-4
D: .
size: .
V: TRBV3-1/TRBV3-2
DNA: TGTGCCAGCAGCCAAGATCGGGGAGAAAAACTGTTTTTT
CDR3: CASSQDRGEKLFF

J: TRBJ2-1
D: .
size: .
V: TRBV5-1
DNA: TGCGCCAGCAGCTTGGCCGAAAACAATGAGCAGTTCTTC
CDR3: CASSLAENNEQFF

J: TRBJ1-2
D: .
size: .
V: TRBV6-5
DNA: TGTGCCAGCAGTTCCCCAGGGTATGGCTACACCTTC
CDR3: CASSSPGYGYTF

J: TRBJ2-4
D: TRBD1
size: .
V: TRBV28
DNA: TGTGCCAGCAGTCCCCCGGGACAGCCGATTTTTGACATTCAGTACTTC
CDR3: CASSPPGQPIFDIQYF

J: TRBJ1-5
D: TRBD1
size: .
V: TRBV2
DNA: TGTGCCAGCAGTGTTGAGGGGGCTCTAAATCAGCCCCAGCATTTT
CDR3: CASSVEGALNQPQHF

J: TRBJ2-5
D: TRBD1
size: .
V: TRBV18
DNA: TGTGCCAGCTCACCGGCTGGGACAGATCAAGAGACCCAGTACTTC
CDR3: CASSPAGTDQETQYF

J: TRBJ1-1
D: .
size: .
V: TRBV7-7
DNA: TGTGCTAGCAGCCAGAGTATTGGCAGAGGGCACACTGAAGCTTTCTTT
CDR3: CASSQSIGRGHTEAFF

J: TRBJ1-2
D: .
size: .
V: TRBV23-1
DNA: TGCGCCAGCAGTCCTCCCCGTCAGCCACTAGCTAACTATGGCTACACCTTC
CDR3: CASSPPRQPLANYGYTF

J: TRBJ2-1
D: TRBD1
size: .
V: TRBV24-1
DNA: TGTGCCACCAGTGATTTGCTTCCGGGACAGGGCTACAATGAGCAGTTCTTC
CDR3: CATSDLLPGQGYNEQFF

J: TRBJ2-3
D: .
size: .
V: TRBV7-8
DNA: TGTGCCAGCAGCTTAACGGGAACGAGGACAGATACGCAGTATTTT
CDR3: CASSLTGTRTDTQYF

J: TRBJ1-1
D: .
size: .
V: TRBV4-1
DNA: TGCGCCAGCAGCCAAGATGGGGGCGGGGGGACTGAAGCTTTCTTT
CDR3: CASSQDGGGGTEAFF

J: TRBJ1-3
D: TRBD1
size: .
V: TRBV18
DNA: TGTGCCAGCTCACCAACAGGGGCAAGTGGAAACACCATATATTTT
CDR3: CASSPTGASGNTIYF

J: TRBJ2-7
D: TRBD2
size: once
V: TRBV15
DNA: TGTGCCACCAGCCCCACCGGGACTAGCGTGGAGCAGTACTTC
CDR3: CATSPTGTSVEQYF

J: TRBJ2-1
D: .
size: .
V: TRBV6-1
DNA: TGTGCCAGCAGTGGAAGACTGATAGCGACCTCCTACAATGAGCAGTTCTTC
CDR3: CASSGRLIATSYNEQFF

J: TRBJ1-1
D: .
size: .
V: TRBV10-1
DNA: TGCGCCAGCAGTCTGGACAGAAACACTGAAGCTTTCTTT
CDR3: CASSLDRNTEAFF

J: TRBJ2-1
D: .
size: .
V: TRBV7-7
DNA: TGTGCTAGCAGCCGTACGTCCACAGGGCGAATCGGTGGTGAGCAGTTCTTC
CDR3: CASSRTSTGRIGGEQFF

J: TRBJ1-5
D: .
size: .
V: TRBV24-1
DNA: TGTGCCACCAGTGATAGAGGGGACGGTCAGCCCCAGCATTTT
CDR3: CATSDRGDGQPQHF

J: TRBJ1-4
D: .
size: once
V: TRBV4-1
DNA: TGCGCCAGCAGCCCGCGGACCGGCCCCAATGAAAAACTGTTTTTT
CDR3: CASSPRTGPNEKLFF

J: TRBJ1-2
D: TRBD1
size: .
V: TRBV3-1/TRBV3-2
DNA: TGTGCCAGCAGCAAAGCGGACAGGAGAAAAAACGCTAACTATGGCTACACCTTC
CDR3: CASSKADRRKNANYGYTF

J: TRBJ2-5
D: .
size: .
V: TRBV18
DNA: TGTGCCAGCTCACTCCAGTACCAAGAGACCCAGTACTTC
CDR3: CASSLQYQETQYF

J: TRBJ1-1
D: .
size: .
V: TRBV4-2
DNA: TGTGCCAGCAGCCAGGTACCAGCTTTCTTT
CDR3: CASSQVPAFF

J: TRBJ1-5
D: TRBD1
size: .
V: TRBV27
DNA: TGTGCCAGCAGTTTGTATCCGACAGGGCCTCGCAATCAGCCCCAGCATTTT
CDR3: CASSLYPTGPRNQPQHF

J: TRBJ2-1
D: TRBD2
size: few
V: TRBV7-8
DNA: TGTGCCAGCAGCCAACTAGCGGGAGATAGATATTACAATGAGCAGTTCTTC
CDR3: CASSQLAGDRYYNEQFF

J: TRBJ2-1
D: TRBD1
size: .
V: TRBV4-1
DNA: TGCGCCAGCAGCCATCCCTTCAGGACAGGGGGACACAATGAGCAGTTCTTC
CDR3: CASSHPFRTGGHNEQFF

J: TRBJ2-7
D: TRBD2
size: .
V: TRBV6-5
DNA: TGTGCCAGCAGTAGCTTTAGCGGGAGCTACGAGCAGTACTTC
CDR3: CASSSFSGSYEQYF

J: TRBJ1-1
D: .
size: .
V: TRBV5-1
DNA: TGCGCCAGCAGCTTGGGGGACTTGCCGAACACTGAAGCTTTCTTT
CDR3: CASSLGDLPNTEAFF

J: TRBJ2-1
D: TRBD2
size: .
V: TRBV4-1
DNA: TGCGCCAGCAGCCAATGGGCTAGCGGGCGCTACAATGAGCAGTTCTTC
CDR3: CASSQWASGRYNEQFF

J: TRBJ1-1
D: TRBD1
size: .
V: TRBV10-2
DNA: TGCGCCAGCAGAGTGGACAGGGCCGGCGAAGCTTTCTTT
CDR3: CASRVDRAGEAFF

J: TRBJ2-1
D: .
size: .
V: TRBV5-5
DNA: TGTGCCAGCAGCTTTTCTTATGGAAATGAGCAGTTCTTC
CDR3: CASSFSYGNEQFF

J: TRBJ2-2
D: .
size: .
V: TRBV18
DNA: TGTGCCAGCTCACCATTTTCAGGGAGCGACAAGGTCGGGGAGCTGTTTTTT
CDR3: CASSPFSGSDKVGELFF

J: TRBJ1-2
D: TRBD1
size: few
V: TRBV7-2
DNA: TGTGCCAGCAGCTTCTACAGGGGCCATGGCTACACCTTC
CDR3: CASSFYRGHGYTF

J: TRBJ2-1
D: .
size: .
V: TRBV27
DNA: TGTGCCAGCAGTTTAGGAGGGACCCACTCCTACAATGAGCAGTTCTTC
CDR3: CASSLGGTHSYNEQFF

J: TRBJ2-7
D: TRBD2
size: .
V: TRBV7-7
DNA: TGTGCCAGCAGCCCTCTTGGCGGGAGGGCCCTCCACGAGCAGTACTTC
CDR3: CASSPLGGRALHEQYF

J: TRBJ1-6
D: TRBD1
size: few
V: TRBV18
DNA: TGTGCCAGCTCACCAGGGACAGGGGGTTTTAATTCACCCCTCCACTTT
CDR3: CASSPGTGGFNSPLHF

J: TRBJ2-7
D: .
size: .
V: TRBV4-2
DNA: TGTGCCAGCAGCCAAGATTTCGGTGGATCGGACGAGCAGTACTTC
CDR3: CASSQDFGGSDEQYF

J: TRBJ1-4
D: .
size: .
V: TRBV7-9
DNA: TGTGCCAGCAGCTTAGTTACTGGGGCGGATGAAAAACTGTTTTTT
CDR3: CASSLVTGADEKLFF